This TCR beta chain was captured in a study of cytomegalovirus exposure and HLA in healthy donors. Findings of the study overall: The tendency of first-cohort TCR clusters to co-occur in the roughly 120 validation repertoires was the finding of a later analysis. Rare TCR sequences dominated, though some public TCRs recurred in many donors.

Assay used: immunoSEQ multiplex PCR; TCRdb lists only in-frame clones, some missing. This sample carries roughly 150,000 clones, around four fifths of them seen once, and the ten largest clones take 2% to 2.5%. About this clone itself: Its antigen is not identified.

What was sequenced was PBMCs. This clonotype was sampled from a young man in good health and CMV-seropositive.

The DNA of the CDR3 is TGTGCCAGCAGCTTCAGTCGACAGAAGAGCTCCTACGAGCAGTACTTC. Translated: CASSFSRQKSSYEQYF. The gene calls are TRBV7-9 and TRBJ2-7; the D gene is possibly TRBD1 (5 bases). The CDR3 runs 16 residues. Germline V gene data show CDR1 as SEHNR and CDR2 as FQNEAQ (reference sequence). Between the trimmed V and J ends, which lost 3 bases and 0 bases, there was a span of 15 bases.